This T cell receptor beta chain was obtained from a study of blood T cell repertoires in COVID-19. Across the whole study: PBMCs, B-cell-depleted T cells, or T cells provided the cDNA or gDNA that made up the material.

This CDR3 spans 14 amino acids. Per the original data handling: Estimated nucleated cell counts came from reference gene primer amplification. Profiling relied on immunoSEQ multiplex PCR, and the TCRdb table lists in-frame clones only, not all of them. V, J and clone size were drawn from that table, and D and trimming were deduced from the DNA. The table lists some 340,000 clones, 90% of them singletons, with roughly 3.6% in the top ten. Individuals drawn from 24 US areas were roughly 18 to 95 years old. Before they entered the study, exposed participants had met a COVID-19 case within 2 weeks. The chain has TRBV21-1 and TRBJ2-5; the DNA was not compared with TRBD2, the D call given in the table. TRBV21-1 is termed a pseudogene. The sequenced sample consisted of PBMCs or T cells enriched from blood (not recorded which). This receptor was obtained from a woman aged 30 to 39 who had been exposed to COVID-19. Written as DNA, the CDR3 is TGTGCCAGCAGCCTTAGCGGGGGTGGAGAGACCCAGTACTTC. The encoded protein is CASSLSGGGETQYF.